These 20 T cell receptor beta chains were all obtained from the same sample, sequenced in a study of T cells after yellow fever vaccination. MiXCR, run by TCRdb on the 5' RACE reads, gives a single entry per CDR3 protein. The sample has 250,000 to 400,000 distinct CDR3 sequences; over 4% are singletons. This material consisted of PBMCs, taken 5 days after the yellow fever booster vaccination. Receptor source: a man aged 18 to 30 who received the YFV17D yellow fever vaccine.

V is TRBV21-1 and J is TRBJ1-1; TRBD1, the table's D call, was not compared with the DNA. TRBV21-1 is described as a pseudogene. There are 17 residues in the CDR3. CDR3 region: CASSKSLTGDICTEAFF. The CDR3 nucleotides read TGTGCCAGCAGCAAATCCCTAACAGGGGATATTTGCACTGAAGCTTTCTTT.

In its sample, this clonotype was seen many times. The chain has TRBV7-2 and TRBJ2-1; D is uncertain. CDR1 and CDR2 from the germline V gene are SGHTA and FQGNSA. This CDR3 contains 13 residues. Trimming pared 4 bases from V and 9 bases from J, leaving 13 bases between. The DNA of the CDR3 is TGTGCCAGCAGCTCCCAGTGGTCCGGTGAGCAGTTCTTC. Its protein is CASSSQWSGEQFF.

This clonotype was seen only a few times. The J gene is TRBJ1-1, the V gene TRBV6-5, with 11 bases that match TRBD1. Germline V gene sequence: CDR1 MNHEY, CDR2 SVGAGI. This CDR3 is built from 13 residues. Losses at the gene ends were 7 bases for V and 8 bases for J; bases not matched to a gene: 6. The CDR3 sequence: CASTGQGAREAFF. CDR3 DNA sequence: TGTGCCAGCACCGGACAGGGGGCCAGGGAAGCTTTCTTT.

Concerning this clonotype itself: One end of the junction is discordant with germline, which a read error may explain. The chain uses TRBV7-2 and TRBJ1-6, with D perhaps TRBD1 (6 bases). The CDR3 extends over 12 amino acids. From germline, CDR1 is SGHTA and CDR2 FQGNSA. The CDR3: CASSLPGDLIFF. The CDR3, as DNA: TGTGCCAGCAGCTTGCCAGGGGACCTTATTTTCTTT.

This clonotype showed up many times. J is TRBJ2-3 and V is TRBV7-2; D is possibly TRBD1 (6 bases). V was pared by 3 bases and J by 4 bases, with 14 bases between. CDR1 SGHTA and CDR2 FQGNSA come from the germline V gene. The length of the CDR3 is 15 residues. The chain's CDR3 is CASSLMAGVADTQYF. In nucleotides, the CDR3 is TGTGCCAGCAGCTTGATGGCAGGGGTGGCAGATACGCAGTATTTT.

The gene calls are TRBV12-3 or TRBV12-4 and TRBJ2-7; D gene ambiguous. V lost 5 bases and J 3 bases, leaving 17 bases between the germline ends. CDR3 length: 15 amino acids. CDR3 protein: CASSLDRSSRYEQYF. The CDR3 DNA reads as TGTGCCAGCAGTCTGGACCGCTCCTCGCGCTACGAGCAGTACTTC.

This clonotype was seen more than once but under ten times. The chain couples TRBV5-6 to TRBJ2-1; 8 bases map to TRBD2. The CDR3 is 16 amino acids. The V gene end was trimmed by 2 bases and the J gene end by 3 bases; junction bases not matched to a gene: 7. CDR1 is SGHDT and CDR2 is YYEEEE in the germline V gene. CDR3 amino acids: CASSFEGGGRYNEQFF. The CDR3 DNA follows: TGTGCCAGCAGCTTCGAAGGCGGGGGGCGCTACAATGAGCAGTTCTTC.

CDR3 sequence: CASSPGQGHSPLHF. The DNA of the CDR3 is TGTGCCAGTAGTCCCGGACAGGGCCATTCACCCCTCCACTTT. The chain employs TRBV19 and TRBJ1-6; 8 positions agree with TRBD1. V lost 5 bases and J lost 8; bases outside the gene matches: 5. The CDR3 length is 14 residues. The germline V gene encodes CDR1 LNHDA and CDR2 SQIVND (reference sequence).

This clonotype has more than one count but fewer than ten. This chain joins TRBV5-4 and TRBJ1-1; maybe TRBD1 (6 bases). V was shortened by 2 bases and J by 4 bases, with 9 bases between the two germline ends. CDR3 size: 13 residues. Germline loops: CDR1 SGHNT, CDR2 YYREEE (reference sequence). The CDR3 reads CASSFGQITEAFF. The CDR3 nucleotides are TGTGCCAGCAGCTTCGGACAGATCACTGAAGCTTTCTTT.

The chain employs TRBV5-6 and TRBJ2-7, with 7 bases identical to TRBD1. Germline-derived CDR1 and CDR2 are SGHDT and YYEEEE. The V segment lost 4 bases and the J segment 5 bases; nucleotides outside the gene matches: 9. The CDR3 runs to 14 residues. The CDR3 loop reads CASSIRQGADEQYV. CDR3 DNA: TGTGCCAGCAGCATTCGACAGGGTGCAGACGAGCAGTACGTC.

This clonotype was seen many times. The V call is TRBV4-3, the J call TRBJ1-2, with 8 bases lining up with TRBD1. Germline V gene sequence: CDR1 LGHNA, CDR2 YSLEER. The V and J ends lost 3 bases and 7 bases, in that order; junction bases with no gene match: 19. The CDR3 has 18 residues. CDR3 DNA: TGCGCCAGCAGCCATATCTACGCAGGGGGCGAGGGAGTAATTGGCTACACCTTC. Encoded protein: CASSHIYAGGEGVIGYTF.

This clonotype was observed a handful of times. The chain uses TRBV12-3 or TRBV12-4 and TRBJ2-1, with TRBD2 matching 10 bases. The CDR3 extends over 15 amino acids. V was pared by 6 bases and J by 5 bases, with 7 bases of the junction left unmatched. CDR3 bases: TGTGCCAGCAGCGGACTAGCGGTATTTAACAATGAGCAGTTCTTC. This translates into CASSGLAVFNNEQFF.

This clonotype was recorded many times. The chain uses TRBV3-1 and TRBJ2-7; D might be TRBD1 (6 bases). The CDR3 is made up of 14 amino acids. Trimming removed 0 bases at V and 1 base at J, with 7 bases between. Germline-derived CDR1 and CDR2 are LGHDT and YNNKEL (reference sequence). The CDR3: CASSQEGASYEQYF. The DNA for the CDR3 is TGTGCCAGCAGCCAAGAGGGGGCTTCCTACGAGCAGTACTTC.

This clonotype was detected only a few times. The chain uses TRBV20-1 and TRBJ2-1; 8 nucleotides agree with TRBD1. This CDR3 comprises 14 residues. V trimming: 6 bases; J trimming: 4 bases; junction bases outside the gene matches: 8. The germline V gene has CDR1 DFQATT and CDR2 SNEGSKA (reference sequence). CDR3: CSARRDRGYNEQFF. Here the CDR3 DNA reads TGCAGTGCGCGTCGAGACAGGGGATACAATGAGCAGTTCTTC.

V and J are TRBV27 and TRBJ1-6; TRBD1 matches 7 bases. The trim removed 4 bases at V and 10 bases at J, leaving 4 bases unmatched. Germline CDR1 MNHEY, CDR2 SMNVEV (reference sequence). This CDR3 is 13 amino acids long. The CDR3 coding sequence is TGTGCCAGCAGTTCGACAGGGTGGTCACCCCTCCACTTT. The encoded protein is CASSSTGWSPLHF.

The chain recombines TRBV24-1 with TRBJ2-3; 9 bases fit TRBD1. The CDR3 is made up of 16 amino acids. In germline, CDR1 is KGHDR, CDR2 SFDVKD. J was trimmed by 3 bases and V by 3 bases; bases with no gene match: 6. This CDR3 is CATSDPGTGSTDTQYF. The CDR3, as DNA: TGTGCCACCAGTGATCCCGGGACAGGGTCGACAGATACGCAGTATTTT.

There are a few counts of this clonotype. The chain recombines TRBV5-1 with TRBJ2-2; D remains unclear. The CDR3 consists of 13 residues. Trimming removed 0 bases from V and 7 bases from J, with 7 bases in between. Germline CDR1 SGHRS, CDR2 YFSETQ. In DNA form, the CDR3 reads TGCGCCAGCAGCTTGGTCGCAGTCGGGGAGCTGTTTTTT. Translating gives CASSLVAVGELFF.

The CDR3 DNA reads as TGTGCCAGCAGTTACGATGGCTATGGCTACACCTTC. Encoded protein: CASSYDGYGYTF. The V and J genes are TRBV6-2 or TRBV6-3 and TRBJ1-2; unclear D gene. The CDR3 spans 12 residues. CDR1 is MNHEY, CDR2 SVGEGT, per germline. V was shortened by 2 bases and J by 4 bases, with 5 bases between the two germline ends.

In its sample, this clonotype was seen a few times. V is TRBV5-1 and J is TRBJ2-5; TRBD2 aligns across 10 bases. CDR3 length: 18 amino acids. Germline CDR1 is SGHRS and CDR2 is YFSETQ. V lost 0 bases to trimming and J lost 5 bases; unmatched junction nucleotides: 13. The chain's CDR3 is CASSLGLAGEPLRETQYF. CDR3 sequence (DNA): TGCGCCAGCAGCTTGGGCCTAGCGGGGGAGCCCCTTCGGGAGACCCAGTACTTC.

V usage is TRBV7-2 and J usage is TRBJ2-5, with D possibly being TRBD1 (5 bases). Germline CDR1 SGHTA, CDR2 FQGNSA. This CDR3 region has 16 residues. Trimming removed 3 bases at V and 2 bases at J, with 16 bases between. DNA for the CDR3: TGTGCCAGCAGCTTCTCCAGGGTTACCATTCAAGAGACCCAGTACTTC. It is translated as CASSFSRVTIQETQYF.